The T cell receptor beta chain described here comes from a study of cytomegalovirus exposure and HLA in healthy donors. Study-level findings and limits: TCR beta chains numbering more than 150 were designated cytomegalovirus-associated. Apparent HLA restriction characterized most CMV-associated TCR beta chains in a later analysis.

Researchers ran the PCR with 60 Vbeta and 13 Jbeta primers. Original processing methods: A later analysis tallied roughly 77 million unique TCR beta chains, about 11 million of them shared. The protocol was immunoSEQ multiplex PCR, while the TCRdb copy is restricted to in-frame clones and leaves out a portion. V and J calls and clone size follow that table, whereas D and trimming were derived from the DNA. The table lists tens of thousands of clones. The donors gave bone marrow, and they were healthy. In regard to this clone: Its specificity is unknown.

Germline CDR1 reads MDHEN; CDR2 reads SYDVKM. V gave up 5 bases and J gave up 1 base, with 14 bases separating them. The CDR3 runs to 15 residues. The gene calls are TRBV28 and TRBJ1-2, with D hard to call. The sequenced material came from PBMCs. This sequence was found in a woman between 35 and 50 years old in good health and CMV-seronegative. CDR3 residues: CASSPAASINYGYTF. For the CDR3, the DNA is TGTGCCAGCAGTCCCGCCGCGTCTATTAACTATGGCTACACCTTC.